Each of the 5 T cell receptor beta chains below was sequenced from the same sample in a study of glioma-infiltrating T cells. TCR alpha and beta CDR3 regions were amplified from RNA using iRepertoire nested multiplex PCR. TCRdb passed the multiplex PCR reads through MiXCR, listing each CDR3 protein once. The sample yields more than 350,000 distinct CDR3 sequences, 41% seen once. The sequencing sample was made of glioma tissue, nonneoplastic brain tissue, or PBMCs (not recorded which). The receptors here all came from a human donor with low-grade glioma or glioblastoma, undergoing nonglioma brain surgery, or in good health (not recorded which).

This sequence joins TRBV28 and TRBJ2-7, with 11 bases matching TRBD2. The CDR3 loop spans 15 amino acids. From germline, CDR1 is MDHEN and CDR2 SYDVKM. V dropped 5 bases and J dropped 2; count of bases not matched to a gene: 5. In DNA form, the CDR3 reads TGTGCCAGCAGTCCCACTAGCGGGGGTACCTACGAGCAGTACTTC. Translating it yields CASSPTSGGTYEQYF.

This clonotype was detected only a few times. The rearrangement uses TRBV6-1 and TRBJ1-1; D is undetermined. The CDR3 has 13 amino acids. The germline gives CDR1 MNHNS, CDR2 SASEGT. Trimming removed 11 bases at V and 7 bases at J, with 20 bases between. CDR3 DNA sequence: TGTGCCGCGAACTATAGGGTTGGGGATGAAGCTTTCTTT. This translates into CAANYRVGDEAFF.

A word on this clonotype: One end of the junction is discordant with germline, which a read error may explain. This sequence joins TRBV20-1 and TRBJ2-7; D gene unclear. The CDR3 has 12 amino acids. CDR1 is DFQATT and CDR2 is SNEGSKA in the germline V gene (reference sequence). This chain's CDR3 is CSARVRSYERYF. The CDR3 DNA reads TGCAGTGCTAGAGTTAGATCCTACGAGCGGTACTTC.

This clonotype occurred a few times. The chain is built from TRBV27 and TRBJ2-5; D is ambiguous. This CDR3 region has 15 residues. Trimming shortened V by 0 bases and J by 0 bases, and 8 bases separated the two germline ends. The germline CDR1 and CDR2 sequences are MNHEY and SMNVEV (reference sequence). CDR3 sequence reads: CASSLSGSYQETQYF. CDR3 bases: TGTGCCAGCAGTTTATCGGGGTCGTACCAAGAGACCCAGTACTTC.

The chain joins TRBV16 to TRBJ2-5; the D gene is possibly TRBD1 (6 bases). In germline, CDR1 is KGHSY, CDR2 FQNENV. Trimming left V 4 bases short and J 11 bases short, with 14 bases between. The CDR3 has 12 amino acids. CDR3 DNA: TGTGCCAGCAGCCCACAGGGTAAAGGGCAGTACTTC. It codes for CASSPQGKGQYF.